This T cell receptor (beta chain) was found in a study of T cells after yellow fever vaccination. Study in general: Low-cell-number fractions underwent preparation using SMART-Seq v4 Ultra Low Input. Whole-study findings and limits: At 95% to 96% for CD4 and approximately 88% for CD8, most primary-vaccination clones showed up again after the booster. In FACS-sorted repertoires, abundant clonotypes from the bulk population could appear as contaminants.

Comment on this clonotype: The antigen is undetermined.

It was through 5'RACE template switching that TCR cDNA was made, with a universal primer site and UMIs added. TCRdb analysed the 5' RACE reads with MiXCR anew, one entry per CDR3 protein. The sample records nearly 550,000 distinct CDR3 sequences, 15% to 20% being singletons. The CDR3 consists of 18 residues. The trim removed 3 bases at V and 3 bases at J, leaving 5 bases unmatched. CDR1 and CDR2 (germline): KGHSH, LQKENI. V gene TRBV18 combines with J gene TRBJ2-1; 16 nucleotides align to TRBD2. The sample was PBMCs, taken 15 days after the yellow fever booster vaccination. The clonotype comes from a man aged 25 to 40 who received the YFV17D yellow fever vaccine. CDR3 sequence: CASSPGTSGRAHYNEQFF. In nucleotides, the CDR3 is TGTGCCAGCTCACCGGGGACTAGCGGGAGGGCCCACTACAATGAGCAGTTCTTC.